Included here is one T cell receptor (beta chain) sequence, with context. The CDR3 is made up of 13 amino acids. The germline V and J ends were trimmed by 4 bases and 0 bases, with 6 bases remaining between them. The data are from a study of blood T cell repertoires in COVID-19. Some clones are missing from TCRdb's copy, which holds only in-frame ones; the method was immunoSEQ multiplex PCR. The sample has 42,000 or so clones, roughly 77% seen once. This TCR derives from a man older than 75 with acute or convalescent COVID-19. This chain uses TRBV12-3 or TRBV12-4 with TRBJ1-2; D is undetermined. Material: peripheral blood. Here the CDR3 reads CASSSSPNYGYTF. The CDR3 DNA sequence: TGTGCCAGCAGTTCTAGTCCTAACTATGGCTACACCTTC.